Ten or more counts support the clone carrying this TCR beta chain. The CDR3 contains 14 residues. Germline loops: CDR1 SEHNR, CDR2 FQNEAQ (reference sequence). V lost 4 bases, J lost 3 bases, and 11 bases lay in between. This sample stems from a study of human T cells and chemical hapten exposure. On the study more broadly: Alopecia areata, totalis or universalis was found in mostly female patients.

Time point specified: patch test 1, 2 weeks after DPC sensitization. Treatment: therapeutic diphenylcyclopropenone sensitization with weekly scalp DPC. Study processing details: Counts of TCRs in each sample centred on a median of 95,638 and extended from around 25,000 to 690,000. TCRdb recomputed calls from the RACE reads with MiXCR, one row per CDR3 protein. V and J calls and clone size were set by TCRdb, not the authors. The repertoire holds around 300,000 distinct CDR3 sequences, with approximately 6.3% as singletons. The chain recombines TRBV7-9 with TRBJ2-3; a possible D gene is TRBD1 (6 bases). The clonotype comes from a young woman with alopecia areata. Some clones in this sample may be carry-over from other donors' samples. The source was whole blood, collected in connection with sensitization to the hapten diphenylcyclopropenone (DPC). CDR3 region: CASSYNQGTDTQYF. The CDR3 region has the DNA TGTGCCAGCAGCTATAATCAGGGGACAGATACGCAGTATTTT. Drawing the rest from reference TRBV7-9 and TRBJ2-3, the complete variable domain is DTGVSQNPRHKITKRGQNVTFRCDPISEHNRLYWYRQTLGQGPEFLTYFQNEAQLEKSRLLSDRFSAERPKGSFSTLEIQRTEQGDSAMYLCASSYNQGTDTQYFGPGTRLTVL.